This TCR beta chain was recorded in a study of CD8 T cells in ankylosing spondylitis. Study results and caveats: Typical of ankylosing spondylitis blood, it appeared, was a TCR beta motif of about eight highly homologous variants. Some of the motif variants had earlier been found in reactive arthritis patients' fluid and blood. Clones linked to disease, bearing a CD8+ phenotype, were relatively rare in peripheral blood.

Quantitative 5'-RACE was performed with molecular barcodes, and it yielded the TCR beta libraries. TCRdb re-derived calls from the 5' RACE reads in MiXCR, one entry per CDR3 protein. The data hold 220,000 or so distinct CDR3 sequences, with roughly a tenth observed a single time. This clonotype was recorded at least ten times. Its specificity is unknown. The CDR3 spans 15 residues. After removal of 2 bases from V and 3 bases from J, the junction contained 4 bases not matched to a gene. The V gene's germline CDR1 is SGHRS and CDR2 YFSETQ. This clonotype was sampled from a male donor with ankylosing spondylitis or in good health (not recorded which). Sequencing was done on a sample of blood, either unsorted or a sorted T cell fraction (not recorded which). V gene TRBV5-1 combines with J gene TRBJ2-5, with TRBD2 matching 10 bases. CDR3 sequence: CASSFASGSKETQYF. The CDR3 DNA sequence: TGCGCCAGCAGCTTCGCTAGCGGGAGCAAAGAGACCCAGTACTTC.